These 31 T cell receptor beta chains were all obtained from the same sample, sequenced in a study of CD8 T cells in ankylosing spondylitis. MiXCR was run by TCRdb on the 5' RACE reads, yielding one entry per CDR3 protein. Of about 130,000 distinct CDR3 sequences listed, approximately 13% are singletons. Sequencing was done on a sample of blood, either unsorted or a sorted T cell fraction (not recorded which). The receptors here all came from a female donor with ankylosing spondylitis or in good health (not recorded which).

Only a few counts were recorded for this clonotype. This rearrangement joins TRBV5-5 to TRBJ2-6; no clear D gene. Germline CDR1 and CDR2: SGHKS and YYEKEE (reference sequence). V was shortened by 0 bases and J by 2 bases, with 12 bases between the two germline ends. There are 17 residues in the CDR3. CDR3 sequence: CASSLEEVGTGANVLTF. CDR3 in DNA: TGTGCCAGCAGCTTGGAGGAAGTTGGCACTGGGGCCAACGTCCTGACTTTC.

The rearrangement links TRBV3-1 to TRBJ2-3, with D possibly being TRBD2 (6 bases). Germline lookup yields CDR1 LGHDT and CDR2 YNNKEL (reference sequence). Trimming pared 0 bases from V and 10 bases from J, leaving 14 bases between. The length of the CDR3 is 14 residues. CDR3 region: CASSQDVAGQAQYF. The CDR3 DNA reads as TGTGCCAGCAGCCAAGATGTGGCGGGGCAGGCGCAGTATTTT.

Many counts were recorded for this clonotype. The rearrangement uses TRBV7-2 and TRBJ2-3; 14 bases map to TRBD2. With V trimmed by 5 bases and J by 4 bases, 5 bases remained unmatched. CDR3 length: 16 residues. The germline CDR1 and CDR2 sequences are SGHTA and FQGNSA. The CDR3 region has the DNA TGTGCCAGCAGCACTGGACTAGCGGGGGGTCCAGATACGCAGTATTTT. This encodes CASSTGLAGGPDTQYF.

With regard to this clonotype: Because the CDR3 is missing its conserved closing phenylalanine or tryptophan, this is likely a read error. This chain connects TRBV12-3 or TRBV12-4 to TRBJ2-3, with 8 bases aligning to TRBD2. CDR3 length: 14 amino acids. The J segment lost 4 bases and the V segment lost 5 bases, leaving 5 bases of the junction unmatched. CDR3 in DNA: TGTGCCAGCAGTCGGACTAGCATCCCAGATACGCAGTATCTT. Translating it yields CASSRTSIPDTQYL.

This clonotype turned up a few times. The chain employs TRBV7-2 and TRBJ2-3; D is unresolved. The CDR3 consists of 18 residues. The germline CDR1 and CDR2 sequences are SGHTA and FQGNSA. Trimming pared 0 bases from V and 4 bases from J, leaving 20 bases between. CDR3: CASSLALSSPNFPDTQYF. For the CDR3, the DNA is TGTGCCAGCAGCTTAGCGCTATCTAGTCCAAATTTCCCAGATACGCAGTATTTT.

There are many counts of this clonotype. The V gene is TRBV5-6, the J gene TRBJ2-2; weak D call: TRBD1 (5 bases). This CDR3 is built from 15 residues. The germline V gene encodes CDR1 SGHDT and CDR2 YYEEEE. V dropped 2 bases and J dropped 6 bases, with 14 bases sitting between them. CDR3 sequence: CASSFSTNRPGELFF. Written as DNA, the CDR3 is TGTGCCAGCAGCTTTTCGACAAACAGGCCCGGGGAGCTGTTTTTT.

In this sample, this clonotype turned up many times. The chain uses TRBV5-1 and TRBJ2-1; no clear D. The CDR3 extends over 17 amino acids. V was cut by 0 bases and J by 0 bases, with 13 bases left in between. Germline lookup yields CDR1 SGHRS and CDR2 YFSETQ. CDR3 in DNA: TGCGCCAGCAGCTTGGGGGATGCGGTCCTCTCCTACAATGAGCAGTTCTTC. Protein: CASSLGDAVLSYNEQFF.

This clonotype was picked up a small number of times. V gene TRBV7-2 combines with J gene TRBJ2-3; TRBD2 agrees at 12 bases. Looked up from germline, CDR1 is SGHTA and CDR2 is FQGNSA. Unmatched junction bases numbered 6, after V lost 4 bases and J lost 7 bases. This CDR3 has 15 residues. As DNA, the CDR3 is TGTGCCAGCAGCTCGACTAGCGGGGGCTCGAATACGCAGTATTTT. Translation: CASSSTSGGSNTQYF. Full variable domain (missing parts from reference TRBV7-2 and TRBJ2-3): GAGVSQSPSNKVTEKGKDVELRCDPISGHTALYWYRQSLGQGLEFLIYFQGNSAPDKSGLPSDRFSAERTGGSVSTLTIQRTQQEDSAVYLCASSSTSGGSNTQYFGPGTRLTVL.

This chain connects TRBV6-4 to TRBJ2-2; D remains ambiguous. Trimming stripped 5 bases from V and 3 bases from J, with 4 bases between. Germline assignment: CDR1 MRHNA and CDR2 SNTAGT. This CDR3 spans 12 amino acids. DNA of the CDR3: TGTGCCAGCAGTAAAGACACCGGGGAGCTGTTTTTT. It specifies CASSKDTGELFF.

This clonotype was found a few times. The genes are TRBV18 and TRBJ2-1; D call uncertain. V dropped 3 bases and J dropped 5 bases, with 8 bases sitting between them. The germline V gene has CDR1 KGHSH and CDR2 LQKENI. The CDR3 contains 13 residues. The chain's CDR3 is CASSPSENNEQFF. CDR3 nucleotides: TGTGCCAGCTCACCTTCTGAAAACAATGAGCAGTTCTTC.

The chain joins TRBV12-3 or TRBV12-4 to TRBJ1-3; D unresolved. V lost 7 bases to trimming and J lost 0 bases, with 7 bases between them. The CDR3 runs to 13 residues. The CDR3 here is CASTQSSGNTIYF. The CDR3 nucleotides read TGTGCCAGCACCCAATCCTCTGGAAACACCATATATTTT.

Turning to this clonotype: A much larger clone differs by one base, so this may be a read error. The rearrangement joins TRBV5-1 to TRBJ2-1; D is ambiguous. The germline gives CDR1 SGHRS, CDR2 YFSETQ. The CDR3 is 14 amino acids. Trimming took 4 bases from V and 11 from J, leaving 19 bases between them. The CDR3 region is CASSPSANIYKQFF. DNA for the CDR3: TGCGCCAGCAGCCCCTCGGCTAATATCTATAAGCAGTTCTTC.

The chain is built from TRBV14 and TRBJ2-7; 7 nucleotides line up with TRBD2. CDR3 length: 14 residues. The trim removed 4 bases at V and 6 bases at J, leaving 9 bases unmatched. The germline CDR1 and CDR2 sequences are SGHDN and FVKESK. The CDR3 protein is CASSRFQTSPEQYF. The CDR3 nucleotides read TGTGCCAGCAGCCGATTTCAGACTAGCCCCGAGCAGTACTTC.

This clonotype was recorded many times. CDR3 sequence: CASSQERGGSTDTQYF. As DNA, the CDR3 is TGCGCCAGCAGCCAGGAGAGGGGGGGTAGCACAGATACGCAGTATTTT. J is TRBJ2-3 and V is TRBV5-1; weak D call: TRBD2 (7 bases). The CDR3 is 16 residues long. Germline CDR1 is SGHRS and CDR2 is YFSETQ. The ends were cut back, 4 bases at V and 0 bases at J, with 15 bases in the middle.

This clonotype has just a few counts. This chain joins TRBV7-2 and TRBJ1-5; 7 bases map to TRBD1. V dropped 1 base and J dropped 6; count of bases not matched to a gene: 3. CDR1 and CDR2 (germline): SGHTA, FQGNSA. The CDR3 consists of 14 residues. The CDR3 is CASSLDRGGQPQHF. DNA of the CDR3: TGTGCCAGCAGCTTAGACAGGGGAGGTCAGCCCCAGCATTTT.

This clonotype was recorded a few times. The rearrangement uses TRBV6-1 and TRBJ2-1; TRBD2 aligns across 16 bases. CDR1 MNHNS and CDR2 SASEGT come from the germline V gene. V trimming: 7 bases; J trimming: 2 bases; junction bases outside the gene matches: 11. The CDR3 sequence is 19 residues long. The CDR3 protein is CASKPPGTSGRATYNEQFF. DNA of the CDR3: TGTGCCAGCAAACCTCCCGGGACTAGCGGGAGGGCCACCTACAATGAGCAGTTCTTC.

This clonotype was counted only a few times. J is TRBJ2-7 and V is TRBV7-9; 7 positions agree with TRBD1. Germline V CDR1 and CDR2: SEHNR, FQNEAQ (reference sequence). The CDR3 consists of 16 residues. Trimming took 1 base from V and 2 from J; bases not matched to a gene: 8. The CDR3 DNA reads as TGTGCCAGCAGCTTAGGTTGGGGACAGTCCACCTACGAGCAGTACTTC. Translation: CASSLGWGQSTYEQYF.

To note about this clonotype: Relative to the germline gene, one junction end is altered; a read error may explain this. V usage is TRBV27 and J usage is TRBJ1-4; 11 bases are shared with TRBD1. Germline V gene data show CDR1 as MNHEY and CDR2 as SMNVEV (reference sequence). This CDR3 region has 15 residues. CDR3 DNA sequence: TGTGTCAGCAGTGTCCGGGACAGGGGGACTGAAAAACTGTTTTTT. Residues: CVSSVRDRGTEKLFF.

This clonotype was observed a handful of times. V gene TRBV3-1 combines with J gene TRBJ2-1, with 10 bases identical to TRBD2. The CDR3 runs to 16 residues. J lost 3 bases, V lost 0 bases, and 2 bases had no gene match. Germline CDR1 LGHDT, CDR2 YNNKEL (reference sequence). This chain's CDR3 is CASSQDSGRSYNEQFF. As DNA, the CDR3 is TGTGCCAGCAGCCAAGATAGCGGGAGGAGCTACAATGAGCAGTTCTTC.

The V gene is TRBV7-2, the J gene TRBJ1-5; D call uncertain. Trimming took off 2 bases at V and 1 base at J, with 9 bases between the two ends. Germline V gives CDR1 SGHTA, CDR2 FQGNSA. This CDR3 spans 15 amino acids. Here the CDR3 reads CASSLIGQSNQPQHF. DNA for the CDR3: TGTGCCAGCAGCTTAATCGGCCAGAGCAATCAGCCCCAGCATTTT.

At least ten counts were recorded for this clonotype. This chain uses TRBV12-3 or TRBV12-4 with TRBJ2-3, with 13 bases identical to TRBD2. The CDR3 length is 14 residues. The V segment lost 6 bases and the J segment 9 bases; nucleotides outside the gene matches: 6. The CDR3 DNA reads as TGTGCCAGCAGAACTAGCGGGGGGGCGGCCACGCAGTATTTT. Amino acids: CASRTSGGAATQYF.

This chain connects TRBV27 to TRBJ2-7; 10 bases are shared with TRBD1. This CDR3 is 15 amino acids long. Germline trimming cut 2 bases from V and 5 bases from J; bases unmatched to any gene: 6. Germline V gene data show CDR1 as MNHEY and CDR2 as SMNVEV (reference sequence). CDR3 nucleotide sequence: TGTGCCAGCAGTTTAACCGGGACAGGGGCCCACGAGCAGTACTTC. This sequence encodes CASSLTGTGAHEQYF.

Only a few counts were recorded for this clonotype. This chain links TRBV12-3 or TRBV12-4 with TRBJ1-2, with a possible D match to TRBD1 (6 bases). Trimming pared 5 bases from V and 8 bases from J, leaving 15 bases between. The CDR3 runs 13 residues. The CDR3, as DNA: TGTGCCAGCAGTGTCGCGGGGGGCTCAGGCTACACCTTC. Its translation: CASSVAGGSGYTF.

There are a few counts of this clonotype. This chain uses TRBV11-1 with TRBJ2-7; 12 nucleotides align to TRBD1. The length of the CDR3 is 14 residues. The germline gives CDR1 SGHAT, CDR2 FQDESV (reference sequence). With V trimmed by 4 bases and J by 6 bases, 4 bases remained unmatched. The CDR3, as DNA: TGTGCCAGCAGCTCCGGGACAGGGGGCCTCGAGCAGTACTTC. Protein: CASSSGTGGLEQYF.

The rearrangement links TRBV12-3 or TRBV12-4 to TRBJ2-5; a possible D gene is TRBD2 (6 bases). V gave up 5 bases and J gave up 9 bases, with 16 bases separating them. The CDR3 length is 13 residues. The CDR3 coding sequence is TGTGCCAGCAGTGCTCGACTAGTATCGGCCCAGTACTTC. As protein: CASSARLVSAQYF.

This clonotype was seen repeatedly, ten times or more. J is TRBJ2-7 and V is TRBV7-2; 7 positions match TRBD1. Trimming removed 5 bases from V and 0 bases from J; junction bases left unmatched: 7. Germline V gene data show CDR1 as SGHTA and CDR2 as FQGNSA. This CDR3 has 15 residues. The CDR3 DNA is TGTGCCAGCAGCCCAAAGACAGGGAGCTCCTACGAGCAGTACTTC. Translating it yields CASSPKTGSSYEQYF.

This clonotype was detected many times. The V and J genes are TRBV4-1 and TRBJ2-5; maybe TRBD2 (6 bases). The germline V and J ends were trimmed by 2 bases and 5 bases, with 9 bases remaining between them. CDR1 is MGHRA and CDR2 is YSYEKL in the germline V gene. CDR3 size: 13 residues. This CDR3 reads CASSQTRGETQYF. The CDR3 DNA is TGCGCCAGCAGCCAAACTCGGGGGGAGACCCAGTACTTC.

This clonotype was counted ten times or more. J is TRBJ2-7 and V is TRBV3-1; D remains unclear. The V end lost 3 bases, the J end lost 2 bases, and 11 bases lay between the germline ends. The CDR3 is 14 residues long. The germline V gene encodes CDR1 LGHDT and CDR2 YNNKEL (reference sequence). CDR3 sequence reads: CASSQTVVAYEQYF. The CDR3 DNA reads as TGTGCCAGCAGCCAGACGGTAGTGGCCTACGAGCAGTACTTC.

This clonotype showed up just a few times. V and J are TRBV20-1 and TRBJ2-2; D might be TRBD2 (7 bases). The CDR3 is 14 amino acids. Trimming removed 2 bases at V and 5 bases at J, with 12 bases between. Germline V lookup: CDR1 DFQATT, CDR2 SNEGSKA (reference sequence). CDR3 region: CSARWGGPTGELFF. The CDR3 DNA reads as TGCAGTGCTAGATGGGGGGGGCCAACCGGGGAGCTGTTTTTT.

The rearrangement joins TRBV5-6 to TRBJ1-1, with 8 bases aligning to TRBD1. CDR3 length equals 17 residues. The germline V gene has CDR1 SGHDT and CDR2 YYEEEE. Losses at the gene ends were 2 bases for V and 11 bases for J; bases not matched to a gene: 20. CDR3 protein: CASSLFQGASVPGRAFF. CDR3 sequence (DNA): TGTGCCAGCAGCTTATTTCAGGGGGCATCGGTACCCGGCAGGGCTTTCTTT.

Only a few counts were recorded for this clonotype. The rearrangement uses TRBV5-1 and TRBJ2-2; 8 nucleotides line up with TRBD2. CDR3 length: 15 residues. V lost 4 bases and J lost 4; bases outside the gene matches: 6. Looked up from germline, CDR1 is SGHRS and CDR2 is YFSETQ. CDR3 amino acids: CASSPGTSRTGELFF. The CDR3 DNA is TGCGCCAGCAGCCCAGGGACTAGTCGCACCGGGGAGCTGTTTTTT.